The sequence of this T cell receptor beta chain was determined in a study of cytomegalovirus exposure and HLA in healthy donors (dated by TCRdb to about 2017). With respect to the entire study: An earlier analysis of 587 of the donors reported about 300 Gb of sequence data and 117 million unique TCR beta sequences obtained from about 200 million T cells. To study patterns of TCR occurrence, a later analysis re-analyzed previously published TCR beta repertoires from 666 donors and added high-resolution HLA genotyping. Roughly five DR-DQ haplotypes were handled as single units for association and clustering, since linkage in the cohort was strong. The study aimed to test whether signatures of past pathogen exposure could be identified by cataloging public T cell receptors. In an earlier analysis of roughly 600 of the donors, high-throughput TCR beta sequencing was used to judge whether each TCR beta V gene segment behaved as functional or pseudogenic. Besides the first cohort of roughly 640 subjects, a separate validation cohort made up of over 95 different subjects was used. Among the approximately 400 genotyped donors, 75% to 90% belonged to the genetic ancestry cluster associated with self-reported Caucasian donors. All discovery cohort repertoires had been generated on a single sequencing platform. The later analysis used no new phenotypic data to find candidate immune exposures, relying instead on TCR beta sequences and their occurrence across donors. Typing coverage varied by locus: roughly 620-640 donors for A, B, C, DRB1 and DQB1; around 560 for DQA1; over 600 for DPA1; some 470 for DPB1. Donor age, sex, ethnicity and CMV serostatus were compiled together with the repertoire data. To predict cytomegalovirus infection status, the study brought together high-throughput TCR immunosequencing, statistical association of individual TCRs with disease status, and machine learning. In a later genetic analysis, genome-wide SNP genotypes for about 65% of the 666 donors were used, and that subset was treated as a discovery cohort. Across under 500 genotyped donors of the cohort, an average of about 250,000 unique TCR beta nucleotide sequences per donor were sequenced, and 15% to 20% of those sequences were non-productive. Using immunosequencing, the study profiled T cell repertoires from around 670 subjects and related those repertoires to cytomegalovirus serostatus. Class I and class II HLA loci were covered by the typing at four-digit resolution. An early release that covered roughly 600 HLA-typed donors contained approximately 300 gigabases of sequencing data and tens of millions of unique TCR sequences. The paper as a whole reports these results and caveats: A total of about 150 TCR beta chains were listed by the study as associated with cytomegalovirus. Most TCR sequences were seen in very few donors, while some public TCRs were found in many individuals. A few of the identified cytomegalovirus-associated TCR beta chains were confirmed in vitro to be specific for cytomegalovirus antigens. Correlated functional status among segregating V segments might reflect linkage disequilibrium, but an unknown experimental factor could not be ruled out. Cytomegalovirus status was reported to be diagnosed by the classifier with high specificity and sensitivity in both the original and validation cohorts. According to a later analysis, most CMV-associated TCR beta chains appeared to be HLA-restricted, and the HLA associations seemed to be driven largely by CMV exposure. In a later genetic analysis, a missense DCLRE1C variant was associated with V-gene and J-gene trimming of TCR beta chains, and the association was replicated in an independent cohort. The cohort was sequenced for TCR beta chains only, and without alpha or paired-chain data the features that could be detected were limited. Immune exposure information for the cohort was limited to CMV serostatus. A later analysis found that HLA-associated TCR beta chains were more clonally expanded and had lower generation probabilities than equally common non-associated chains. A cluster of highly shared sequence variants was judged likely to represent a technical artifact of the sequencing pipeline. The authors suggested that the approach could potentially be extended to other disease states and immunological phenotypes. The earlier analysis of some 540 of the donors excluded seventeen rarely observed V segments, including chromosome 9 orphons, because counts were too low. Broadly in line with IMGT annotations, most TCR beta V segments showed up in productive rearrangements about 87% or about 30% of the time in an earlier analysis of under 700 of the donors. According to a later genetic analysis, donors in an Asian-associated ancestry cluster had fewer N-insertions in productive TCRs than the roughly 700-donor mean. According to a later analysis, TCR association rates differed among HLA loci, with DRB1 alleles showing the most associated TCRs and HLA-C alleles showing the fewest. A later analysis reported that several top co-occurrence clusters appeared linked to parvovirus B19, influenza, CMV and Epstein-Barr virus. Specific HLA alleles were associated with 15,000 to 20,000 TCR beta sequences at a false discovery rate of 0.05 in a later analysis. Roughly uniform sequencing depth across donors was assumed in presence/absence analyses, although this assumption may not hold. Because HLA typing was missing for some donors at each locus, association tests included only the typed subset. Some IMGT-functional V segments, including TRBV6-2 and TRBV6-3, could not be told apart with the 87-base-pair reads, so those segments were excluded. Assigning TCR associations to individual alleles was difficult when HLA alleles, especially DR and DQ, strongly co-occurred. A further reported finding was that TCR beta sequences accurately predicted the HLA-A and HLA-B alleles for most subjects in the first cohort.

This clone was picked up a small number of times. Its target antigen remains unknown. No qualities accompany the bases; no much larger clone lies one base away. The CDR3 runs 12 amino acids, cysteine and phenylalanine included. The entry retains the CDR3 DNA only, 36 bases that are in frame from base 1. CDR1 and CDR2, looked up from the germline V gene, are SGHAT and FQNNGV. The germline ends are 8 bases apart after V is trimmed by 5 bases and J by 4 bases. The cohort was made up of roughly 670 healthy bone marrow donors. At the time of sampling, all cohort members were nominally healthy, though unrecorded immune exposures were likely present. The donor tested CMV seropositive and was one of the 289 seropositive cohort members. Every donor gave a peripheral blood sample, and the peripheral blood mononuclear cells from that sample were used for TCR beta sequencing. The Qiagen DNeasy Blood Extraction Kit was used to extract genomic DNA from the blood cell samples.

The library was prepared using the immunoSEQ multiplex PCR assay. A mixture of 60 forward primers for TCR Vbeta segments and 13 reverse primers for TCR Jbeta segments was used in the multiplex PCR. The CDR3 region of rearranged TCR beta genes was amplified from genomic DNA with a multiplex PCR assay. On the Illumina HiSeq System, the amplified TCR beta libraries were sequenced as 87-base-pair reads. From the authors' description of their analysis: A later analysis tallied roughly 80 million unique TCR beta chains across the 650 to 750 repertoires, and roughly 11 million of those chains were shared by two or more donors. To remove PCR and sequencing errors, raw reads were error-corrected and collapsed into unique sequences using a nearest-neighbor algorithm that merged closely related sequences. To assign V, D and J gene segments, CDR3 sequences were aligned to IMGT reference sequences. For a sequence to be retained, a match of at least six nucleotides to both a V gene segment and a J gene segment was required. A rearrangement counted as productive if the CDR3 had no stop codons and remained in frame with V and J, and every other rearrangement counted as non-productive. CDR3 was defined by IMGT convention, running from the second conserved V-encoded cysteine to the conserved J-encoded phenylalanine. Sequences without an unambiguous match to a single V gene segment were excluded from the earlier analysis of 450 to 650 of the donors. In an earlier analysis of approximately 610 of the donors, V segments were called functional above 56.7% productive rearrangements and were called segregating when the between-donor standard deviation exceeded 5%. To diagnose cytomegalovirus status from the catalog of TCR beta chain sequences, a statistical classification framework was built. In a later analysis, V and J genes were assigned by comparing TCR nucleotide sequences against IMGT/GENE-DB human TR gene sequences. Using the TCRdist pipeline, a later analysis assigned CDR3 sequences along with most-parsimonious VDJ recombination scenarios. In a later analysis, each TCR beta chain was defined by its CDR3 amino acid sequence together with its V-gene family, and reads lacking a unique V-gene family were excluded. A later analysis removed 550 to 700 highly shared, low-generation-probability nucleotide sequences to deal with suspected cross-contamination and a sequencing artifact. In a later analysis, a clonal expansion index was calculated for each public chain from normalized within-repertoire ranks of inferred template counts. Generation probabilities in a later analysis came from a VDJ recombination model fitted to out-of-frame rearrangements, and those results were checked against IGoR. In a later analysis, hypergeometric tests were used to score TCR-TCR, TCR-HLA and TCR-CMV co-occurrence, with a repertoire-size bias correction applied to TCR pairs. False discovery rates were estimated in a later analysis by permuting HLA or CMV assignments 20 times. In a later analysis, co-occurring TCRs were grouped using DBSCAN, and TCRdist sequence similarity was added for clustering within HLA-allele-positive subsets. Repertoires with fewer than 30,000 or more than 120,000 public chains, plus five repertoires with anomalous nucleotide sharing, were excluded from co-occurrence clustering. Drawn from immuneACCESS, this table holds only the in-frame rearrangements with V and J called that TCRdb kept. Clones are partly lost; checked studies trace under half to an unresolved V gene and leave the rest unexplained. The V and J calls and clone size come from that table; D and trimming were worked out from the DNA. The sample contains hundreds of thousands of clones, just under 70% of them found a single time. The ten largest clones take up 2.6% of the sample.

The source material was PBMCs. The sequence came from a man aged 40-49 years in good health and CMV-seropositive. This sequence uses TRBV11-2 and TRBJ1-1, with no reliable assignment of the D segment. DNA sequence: TGTGCCAGCAGCACTATGGGCACTGAAGCTTTCTTT. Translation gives CASSTMGTEAFF.